This passage covers 26 T cell receptor beta chains from one sample sequenced in a study of blood T cell repertoires in COVID-19. Sequencing was performed with immunoSEQ multiplex PCR; in TCRdb, only in-frame clones are kept and a portion is missing. The sample holds fewer than 120,000 clones, over 60% seen once. Sample: peripheral blood. The source of these receptors is a woman older than 75 with active or convalescent COVID-19.

The CDR3 DNA sequence: TGTGCCAGCAGCACCCACCAGGGGAGTACAGATACGCAGTATTTT. Its translation is CASSTHQGSTDTQYF. The rearrangement links TRBV7-6 to TRBJ2-3; D may be TRBD1 (6 bases). The CDR3 contains 15 residues. Trimming pared 5 bases from V and 3 bases from J, leaving 15 bases between. Germline V gene lookup returns CDR1 SGHVS and CDR2 FNYEAQ.

This chain joins TRBV19 and TRBJ2-1; TRBD2 aligns across 7 bases. In germline, CDR1 is LNHDA, CDR2 SQIVND (reference sequence). The CDR3 totals 16 residues. With V trimmed by 4 bases and J by 5 bases, 11 bases remained unmatched. For the CDR3, the DNA is TGTGCCAGTAGTACCCACCGGGACTACCTAAACAATGAGCAGTTCTTC. Translation gives CASSTHRDYLNNEQFF.

J is TRBJ2-3 and V is TRBV5-1; 10 nucleotides align to TRBD1. Per the germline V gene, CDR1 is SGHRS and CDR2 is YFSETQ. V shed 4 bases, J shed 7 bases, and the junction held 6 bases outside the gene matches. CDR3 length: 14 amino acids. CDR3 DNA: TGCGCCAGCAGCGAGGGGACAGGGGCGAATACGCAGTATTTT. Its translation: CASSEGTGANTQYF.

The rearrangement links TRBV5-4 to TRBJ2-1, with 15 positions matching TRBD2. Germline loops: CDR1 SGHNT, CDR2 YYREEE (reference sequence). The CDR3 totals 15 residues. V was pared by 4 bases and J by 9 bases, with 5 bases of the junction left unmatched. This CDR3 reads CASSNGLAGGGEQFF. In nucleotides, the CDR3 is TGTGCCAGCAGCAACGGACTAGCGGGAGGGGGTGAGCAGTTCTTC.

This CDR3 reads CASSYSPRATEAFF. CDR3 nucleotide sequence: TGTGCCAGCAGTTACTCTCCCAGGGCCACTGAAGCTTTCTTT. This chain links TRBV6-5 with TRBJ1-1, with D tentatively TRBD1 (5 bases). Trimming took off 0 bases at V and 4 bases at J, with 9 bases between the two ends. CDR3 size: 14 residues. CDR1 and CDR2 from the germline V gene are MNHEY and SVGAGI.

This clone was seen once. This chain joins TRBV7-2 and TRBJ2-1; 14 nucleotides line up with TRBD2. The J segment lost 5 bases and the V segment lost 2 bases, leaving 5 bases of the junction unmatched. The germline CDR1 and CDR2 sequences are SGHTA and FQGNSA. The CDR3 covers 17 residues. The CDR3 nucleotides read TGTGCCAGCAGCTTAATAGGGACTAGCGGGAGAAACAATGAGCAGTTCTTC. Translating gives CASSLIGTSGRNNEQFF.

The chain uses TRBV7-2 and TRBJ1-2; D is ambiguous. The CDR3 totals 15 residues. Trimming took off 1 base at V and 2 bases at J, with 11 bases between the two ends. Germline assignment: CDR1 SGHTA and CDR2 FQGNSA. The CDR3: CASSLDLLSNYGYTF. The CDR3 DNA reads TGTGCCAGCAGCTTAGACCTACTATCGAACTATGGCTACACCTTC.

The chain links TRBV5-4 to TRBJ2-1; TRBD1 aligns across 8 bases. This CDR3 contains 15 residues. With V trimmed by 2 bases and J by 8 bases, 9 bases remained unmatched. Germline lookup yields CDR1 SGHNT and CDR2 YYREEE (reference sequence). The CDR3 DNA is TGTGCCAGCAGCTTTCCGAAGGACAGGGCGTATGAGCAGTTCTTC. It encodes CASSFPKDRAYEQFF.

This chain joins TRBV20-1 and TRBJ2-1, with D uncertain. V lost 3 bases, J lost 7 bases, and 7 bases lay in between. Germline V gene data show CDR1 as DFQATT and CDR2 as SNEGSKA (reference sequence). This CDR3 comprises 11 residues. The DNA of the CDR3 is TGCAGTGCTAGCTACCTAAATGAGCAGTTCTTC. Protein product: CSASYLNEQFF.

This chain links TRBV10-3 with TRBJ1-2, with 7 bases lining up with TRBD1. CDR3 size: 15 residues. V dropped 11 bases and J dropped 8; count of bases not matched to a gene: 20. Per germline, CDR1 ENHRY and CDR2 SYGVKD. The CDR3 DNA is TGTGCCGTTCAAGGAGGGGGACAGACTGGAGGGGGCTACACCTTC. Translation gives CAVQGGGQTGGGYTF.

In its sample, this clone was seen once. J is TRBJ1-2 and V is TRBV5-4; tentative D call: TRBD1 (5 bases). In germline, CDR1 is SGHNT, CDR2 YYREEE (reference sequence). V shed 0 bases and J shed 2 bases, with 11 bases lying between them. This CDR3 comprises 15 residues. The chain's CDR3 is CASSLGAGQNYGYTF. The CDR3 nucleotides read TGTGCCAGCAGCTTGGGGGCGGGGCAGAACTATGGCTACACCTTC.

The chain combines TRBV21-1 with TRBJ2-7; TRBD1 is the table's D call and was not checked against the DNA. TRBV21-1 is shown as a pseudogene. The CDR3 loop spans 16 amino acids. The CDR3 bases are TGTGCCAGCAGCAAAGATCGTCGCAGGCTATACTACGAGCAGTACTTC. Translated, it gives CASSKDRRRLYYEQYF.

The chain combines TRBV4-3 with TRBJ2-7; 11 nucleotides agree with TRBD2. The V gene's germline CDR1 is LGHNA and CDR2 YSLEER. The CDR3 covers 15 residues. V lost 4 bases and J lost 4; bases outside the gene matches: 6. The CDR3 loop is CASSRVSGGGYEQYF. CDR3 in DNA: TGCGCCAGCAGCCGCGTTAGCGGGGGGGGGTACGAGCAGTACTTC.

The CDR3 DNA sequence: TGCGCCAGCAGCCAGGTACAGGGGGCGCGTACTCAGCAGTACTTC. Translation gives CASSQVQGARTQQYF. J is TRBJ2-7 and V is TRBV4-3, with TRBD1 matching over 9 bases. CDR1 and CDR2 from the germline V gene are LGHNA and YSLEER. V lost 3 bases to trimming and J lost 8 bases; unmatched junction nucleotides: 11. The CDR3 is made up of 15 amino acids.

The chain recombines TRBV5-1 with TRBJ1-1; a weak D match, TRBD1 (6 bases). Germline assignment: CDR1 SGHRS and CDR2 YFSETQ. The CDR3 loop spans 15 amino acids. Trimming left V 5 bases short and J 1 base short, with 15 bases between. CDR3 amino acids: CASRGGASWNTEAFF. DNA of the CDR3: TGCGCCAGCAGGGGGGGGGCGAGTTGGAACACTGAAGCTTTCTTT.

The chain has TRBV2 and TRBJ2-1; the match to TRBD1 covers 8 bases. CDR1 SNHLY and CDR2 FYNNEI come from the germline V gene. V shed 6 bases and J 0 bases; nucleotides not matched to a gene: 4. The CDR3 length is 15 residues. The chain's CDR3 is CASSRDRSSYNEQFF. DNA for the CDR3: TGTGCCAGCAGCCGGGACAGGAGCTCCTACAATGAGCAGTTCTTC.

The rearrangement links TRBV5-6 to TRBJ1-1; 8 nucleotides line up with TRBD1. CDR3 length: 16 residues. With 0 bases clipped from V and 5 bases from J, the junction kept 9 bases outside the gene matches. The germline V gene has CDR1 SGHDT and CDR2 YYEEEE. The CDR3 DNA reads as TGTGCCAGCAGCTTGGGGGGCAGGGGGCCGACTACTGAAGCTTTCTTT. Its translation: CASSLGGRGPTTEAFF.

This clone occurred once. The chain links TRBV19 to TRBJ2-7; D may be TRBD2 (6 bases). CDR3 size: 16 residues. V lost 5 bases, J lost 1 base, and 18 bases lay in between. Germline assignment: CDR1 LNHDA and CDR2 SQIVND (reference sequence). This CDR3 is CASSPPRGTPSYEQYF. The CDR3 nucleotides are TGTGCCAGTAGTCCCCCCCGGGGGACCCCATCCTACGAGCAGTACTTC.

The V and J genes are TRBV5-1 and TRBJ2-4; the D is unclear. This CDR3 comprises 14 residues. The germline CDR1 and CDR2 sequences are SGHRS and YFSETQ. V shed 4 bases and J shed 7 bases, with 15 bases lying between them. DNA for the CDR3: TGCGCCAGCAGCCCGCTTAGCAAAGAGAACATTCAGTACTTC. Translation: CASSPLSKENIQYF. The variable domain in full, with the rest retrieved from reference TRBV5-1 and TRBJ2-4, is KAGVTQTPRYLIKTRGQQVTLSCSPISGHRSVSWYQQTPGQGLQFLFEYFSETQRNKGNFPGRFSGRQFSNSRSEMNVSTLELGDSALYLCASSPLSKENIQYFGAGTRLSVL.

There are a few counts of this clone. The V call is TRBV7-2, the J call TRBJ1-4, with 7 positions matching TRBD1. Looked up from germline, CDR1 is SGHTA and CDR2 is FQGNSA. CDR3 length: 15 amino acids. V was pared by 4 bases and J by 5 bases, with 7 bases of the junction left unmatched. The CDR3 DNA reads as TGTGCCAGCAGCTACAACAGGGGTTCAAATGAAAAACTGTTTTTT. Protein product: CASSYNRGSNEKLFF.

The genes are TRBV7-3 and TRBJ2-1; 8 bases match TRBD2. With 5 bases clipped from V and 0 bases from J, the junction kept 3 bases outside the gene matches. Germline V lookup: CDR1 SGHTA, CDR2 FQGTGA. The CDR3 totals 15 residues. The CDR3 sequence is CASSKTSDSYNEQFF. The DNA for the CDR3 is TGTGCCAGCAGCAAGACTAGCGACTCCTACAATGAGCAGTTCTTC.

This rearrangement joins TRBV28 to TRBJ2-3, with 7 nucleotides matching TRBD1. Unmatched junction bases numbered 9, after V lost 6 bases and J lost 0 bases. Per the germline V gene, CDR1 is MDHEN and CDR2 is SYDVKM. This CDR3 spans 16 amino acids. For the CDR3, the DNA is TGTGCCAGCAGCCCCAGGGGGACCGCTAGCACAGATACGCAGTATTTT. Its translation is CASSPRGTASTDTQYF.

The V gene is TRBV19, the J gene TRBJ2-7; 7 bases fit TRBD2. Trimming at V came to 5 bases and at J to 1 base, leaving 8 bases not matched to a gene. The germline V gene encodes CDR1 LNHDA and CDR2 SQIVND (reference sequence). This CDR3 comprises 15 residues. CDR3 nucleotides: TGTGCCAGTAGTCCAAGCGGGAAGAGTTCCTACGAGCAGTACTTC. Translating it yields CASSPSGKSSYEQYF.

This CDR3 reads CASSIMGTVGETQYF. CDR3 nucleotides: TGTGCCAGTAGTATTATGGGGACAGTCGGGGAGACCCAGTACTTC. This rearrangement joins TRBV19 to TRBJ2-5; 7 nucleotides match TRBD1. V gave up 3 bases and J gave up 5 bases; unmatched junction bases: 9. Germline V gene lookup returns CDR1 LNHDA and CDR2 SQIVND (reference sequence). The CDR3 has 15 residues.

This chain connects TRBV29-1 to TRBJ2-5; 7 nucleotides line up with TRBD2. Germline V CDR1 and CDR2: SQVTM, ANQGSEA. The CDR3 has 13 residues. The V segment lost 7 bases and the J segment 1 base; nucleotides outside the gene matches: 6. CDR3 bases: TGCAGCGCATTGGGGGGGGGCCAAGAGACCCAGTACTTC. It is translated as CSALGGGQETQYF. Complete variable domain (other parts from reference TRBV29-1 and TRBJ2-5): SAVISQKPSRDICQRGTSLTIQCQVDSQVTMMFWYRQQPGQSLTLIATANQGSEATYESGFVIDKFPISRPNLTFSTLTVSNMSPEDSSIYLCSALGGGQETQYFGPGTRLLVL.

The chain is built from TRBV2 and TRBJ2-7; 15 positions match TRBD2. The CDR3 spans 14 residues. J lost 5 bases, V lost 6 bases, and 2 bases had no gene match. Per the germline V gene, CDR1 is SNHLY and CDR2 is FYNNEI. The CDR3 sequence is CASRGTSGGNEQYF. The CDR3 nucleotides are TGTGCCAGCAGGGGGACTAGCGGGGGGAACGAGCAGTACTTC.